The clone carrying this T cell receptor beta chain has only one observation. Under the authors' procedure: Estimation of nucleated cell counts was performed using reference gene primer amplification. Sequenced by immunoSEQ multiplex PCR; TCRdb stores in-frame clones only, minus some. The V and J calls and the clone size are those of that table, but D and trimming were determined from the DNA. The sample includes around 100,000 clones, 90% to 95% of them seen just once. V lost 9 bases, J lost 8 bases, and 23 bases lay in between. CDR3 length: 15 residues. Germline assignment: CDR1 SNHLY and CDR2 FYNNEI. The entry originates in a study of blood T cell repertoires in COVID-19.

This clonotype was obtained from a human donor in a cohort sampled during active COVID-19. J is TRBJ2-1 and V is TRBV2, with a tentative D call TRBD2 (5 bases). The material sequenced was peripheral blood. DNA of the CDR3: TGTGCCAGTTCCGCTAGCTATCCCCTGACCCATGAGCAGTTCTTC. Translating it yields CASSASYPLTHEQFF.